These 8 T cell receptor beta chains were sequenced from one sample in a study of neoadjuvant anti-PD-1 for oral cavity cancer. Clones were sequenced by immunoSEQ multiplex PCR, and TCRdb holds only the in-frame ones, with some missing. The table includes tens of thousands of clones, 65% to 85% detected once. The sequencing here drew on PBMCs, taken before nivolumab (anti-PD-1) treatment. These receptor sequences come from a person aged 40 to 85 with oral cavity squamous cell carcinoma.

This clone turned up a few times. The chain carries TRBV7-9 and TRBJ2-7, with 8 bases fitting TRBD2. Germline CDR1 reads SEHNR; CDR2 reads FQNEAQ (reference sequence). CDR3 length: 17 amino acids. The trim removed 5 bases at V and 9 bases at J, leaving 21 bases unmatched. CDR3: CASSQSASGGSSRGQYF. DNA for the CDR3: TGTGCCAGCAGCCAATCGGCGAGCGGGGGATCTAGCCGCGGGCAGTACTTC.

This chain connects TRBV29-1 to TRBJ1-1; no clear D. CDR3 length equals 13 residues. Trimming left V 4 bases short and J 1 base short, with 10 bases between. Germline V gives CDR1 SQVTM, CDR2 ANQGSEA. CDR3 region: CSVGAAQNTEAFF. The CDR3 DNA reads TGCAGCGTTGGAGCGGCGCAGAACACTGAAGCTTTCTTT.

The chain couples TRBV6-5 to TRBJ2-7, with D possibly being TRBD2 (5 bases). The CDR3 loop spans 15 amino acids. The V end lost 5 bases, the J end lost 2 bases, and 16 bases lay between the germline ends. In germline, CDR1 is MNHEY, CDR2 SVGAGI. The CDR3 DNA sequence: TGTGCCAGCAGTCCCCGGTTAGGAGGCCCCTACGAGCAGTACTTC. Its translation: CASSPRLGGPYEQYF.

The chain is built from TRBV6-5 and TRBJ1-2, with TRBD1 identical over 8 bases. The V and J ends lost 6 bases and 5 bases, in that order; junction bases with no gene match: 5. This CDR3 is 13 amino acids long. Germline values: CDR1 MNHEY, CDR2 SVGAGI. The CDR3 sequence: CASSPDRAYGYTF. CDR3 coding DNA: TGTGCCAGCAGCCCGGACAGGGCATATGGCTACACCTTC.

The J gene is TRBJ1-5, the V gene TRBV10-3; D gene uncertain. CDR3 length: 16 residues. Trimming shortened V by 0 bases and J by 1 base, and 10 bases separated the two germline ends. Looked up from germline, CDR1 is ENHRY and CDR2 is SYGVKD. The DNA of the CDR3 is TGTGCCATCAGTGAGTCGGGAGTTGGGAGCAATCAGCCCCAGCATTTT. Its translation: CAISESGVGSNQPQHF.

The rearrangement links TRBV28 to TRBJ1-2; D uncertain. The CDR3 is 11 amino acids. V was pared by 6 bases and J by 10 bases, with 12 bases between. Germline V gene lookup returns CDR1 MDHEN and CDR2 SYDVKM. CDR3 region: CASSSLPYYTF. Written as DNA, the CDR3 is TGTGCCAGCAGCTCCCTCCCATACTACACCTTC.

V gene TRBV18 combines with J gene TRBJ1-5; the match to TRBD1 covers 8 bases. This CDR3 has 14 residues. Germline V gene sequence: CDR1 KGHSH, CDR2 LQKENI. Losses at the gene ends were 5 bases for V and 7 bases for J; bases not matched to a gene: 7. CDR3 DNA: TGTGCCAGCTCATCCCAGGGGGCAAACCAGCCCCAGCATTTT. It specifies CASSSQGANQPQHF.

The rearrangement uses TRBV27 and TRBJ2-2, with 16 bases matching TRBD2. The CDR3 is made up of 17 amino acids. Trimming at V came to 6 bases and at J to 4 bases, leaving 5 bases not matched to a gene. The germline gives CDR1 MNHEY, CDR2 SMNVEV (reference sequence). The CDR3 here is CASRRGLAGGVTGELFF. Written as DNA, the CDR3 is TGTGCCAGCAGGAGGGGACTAGCGGGAGGGGTCACCGGGGAGCTGTTTTTT.